One T cell receptor (beta chain) is described in this entry. This receptor's antigen is unknown. Qualities for individual bases were not recorded, and no much larger clone is one base off. The data derive from a study of T cell changes during pregnancy in multiple sclerosis (dated by TCRdb to the late 2010s). Broadly, across the study: Changes in the T cell repertoire over the course of pregnancy were examined in this study in women with multiple sclerosis.

V loses 10 bases at its end and J loses 4 bases; junction bases beyond the gene matches: 3. The cysteine opens and the phenylalanine closes a CDR3 of 12 amino acids. The only DNA kept is the CDR3, 36 bases in frame from the first base. The germline V gene sets CDR1 to MNHNS and CDR2 to SASEGT. Receptor amplification or capture employed the immunoSEQ multiplex PCR assay. TCRdb limited this immuneACCESS table to in-frame rearrangements with V and J called. A share of clones is missing; checked studies link under half to unresolved V genes, and the rest is unexplained. Here the sample has 40,000 to 55,000 clones; 90% to 95% occur a single time. 3.5% to 5% of the sample goes to the ten largest clones.

The rearrangement joined TRBV6-1 to TRBJ2-2, with 7 bases aligning to TRBD1. The sample in question was CD8+ T cells from peripheral blood mononuclear cells, obtained in the first trimester of pregnancy. The clonotype was recovered from a female donor with multiple sclerosis, enrolled in a pregnancy study. The DNA sequence is given as TGTGCCATACAGGGGTTCACCGGGGAGCTGTTTTTT. Translated, this gives CAIQGFTGELFF.